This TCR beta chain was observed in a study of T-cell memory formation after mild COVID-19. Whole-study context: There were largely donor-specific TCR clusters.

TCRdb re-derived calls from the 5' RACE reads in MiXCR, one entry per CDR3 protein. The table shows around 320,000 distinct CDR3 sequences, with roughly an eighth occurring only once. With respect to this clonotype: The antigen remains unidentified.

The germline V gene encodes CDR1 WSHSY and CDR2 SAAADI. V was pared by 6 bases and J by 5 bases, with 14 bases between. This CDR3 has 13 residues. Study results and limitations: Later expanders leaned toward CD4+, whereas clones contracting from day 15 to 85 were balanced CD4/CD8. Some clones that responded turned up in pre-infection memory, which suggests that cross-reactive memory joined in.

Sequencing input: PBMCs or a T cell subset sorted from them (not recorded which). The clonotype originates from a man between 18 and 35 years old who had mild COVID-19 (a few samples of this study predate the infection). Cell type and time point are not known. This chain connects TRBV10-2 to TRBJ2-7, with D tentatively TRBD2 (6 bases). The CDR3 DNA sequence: TGCGCCAGCAGGGCGGGGCCACGGGACGAGCAGTACTTC. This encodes CASRAGPRDEQYF.